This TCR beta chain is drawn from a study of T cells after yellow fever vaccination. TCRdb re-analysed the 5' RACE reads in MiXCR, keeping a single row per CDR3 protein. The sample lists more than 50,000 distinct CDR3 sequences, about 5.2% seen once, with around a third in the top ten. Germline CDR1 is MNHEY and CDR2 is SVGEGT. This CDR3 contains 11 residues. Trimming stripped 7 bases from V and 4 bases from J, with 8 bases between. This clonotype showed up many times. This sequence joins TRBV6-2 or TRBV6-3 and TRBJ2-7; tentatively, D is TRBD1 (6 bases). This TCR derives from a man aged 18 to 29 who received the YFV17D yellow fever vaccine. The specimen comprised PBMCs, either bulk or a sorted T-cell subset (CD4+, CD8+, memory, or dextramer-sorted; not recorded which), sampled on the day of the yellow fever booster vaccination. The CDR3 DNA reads TGTGCCAGCACCAGGGGTTACGAGCAGTACTTC. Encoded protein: CASTRGYEQYF.